One and the same sample provided the 7 T cell receptor beta chains below, sequenced in a study of T cells expressing NK-cell markers. TCRdb re-called the 5' RACE reads; one entry per CDR3 protein, DNA not given. The specimen's table records fewer than 550,000 distinct CDR3 sequences. Sequenced material: blood T cells: a sorted CD56 or NKG2C T cell subset, CD4+ or CD8+ T cells, or bulk PBMC T cells (not recorded which). The receptors stem from a woman aged 50 to 60 in good health.

The chain uses TRBV5-1 and TRBJ2-4; the TRBD2 assignment by TCRdb is unverifiable without DNA. Germline V gene lookup returns CDR1 SGHRS and CDR2 YFSETQ. This CDR3 contains 14 residues. The CDR3 protein is CASCSSGAKNIQYF.

J is TRBJ2-1 and V is TRBV29-1; TCRdb gives TRBD1 as the D gene, but with no DNA this cannot be confirmed. The germline CDR1 and CDR2 sequences are SQVTM and ANQGSEA. CDR3 length: 13 residues. The CDR3 region is CSVEDSRGDEQFF.

The rearrangement links TRBV6-1 to TRBJ2-1; TCRdb outputs TRBD1, but without DNA this stays unchecked. Germline-derived CDR1 and CDR2 are MNHNS and SASEGT. The CDR3 consists of 16 residues. The CDR3 loop is CASRRGPGTGSNEQFF.

The gene calls are TRBV6-5 and TRBJ1-5. CDR3 length equals 16 residues. The V gene's germline CDR1 is MNHEY and CDR2 SVGAGI. The CDR3 is CASSYSGPRGNQPQHF.

The CDR3 loop reads CASSAAGGPLNEQFF. The chain has TRBV2 and TRBJ2-1; TCRdb gives TRBD2 as the D gene, but with no DNA this cannot be confirmed. The CDR3 is made up of 15 amino acids. Germline loops: CDR1 SNHLY, CDR2 FYNNEI.

V gene TRBV27 combines with J gene TRBJ1-1; TCRdb names TRBD1, which stays unverified in the absence of DNA. The CDR3 totals 14 residues. CDR1 is MNHEY and CDR2 is SMNVEV in the germline V gene (reference sequence). The CDR3: CASSFALQGTEAFF.

This rearrangement joins TRBV12-3 or TRBV12-4 to TRBJ2-5; as DNA is missing, the TRBD1 call by TCRdb cannot be tested. The CDR3 extends over 14 amino acids. The CDR3: CASSFRDRGETQYF.